The clone carrying this T cell receptor beta chain was detected only a few times. The target antigen is unknown. It was focal radiation plus CTLA-4 blockade with ipilimumab that patients with chemo-refractory metastatic non-small-cell lung cancer received. Assay: immunoSEQ multiplex PCR; the TCRdb copy retains only in-frame clones and omits some. The sample has fewer than 150,000 clones; just under 80% are singletons. The sample originates from a study of radiotherapy plus CTLA-4 blockade in lung cancer. Study summary: An objective response was seen in about a sixth of patients, and disease control in less than 35%.

Study-level results: It was early blood T cell clone dynamics, with interferon-beta, that reportedly best predicted response.

Sequenced material: peripheral blood, taken from a patient treated with radiotherapy plus ipilimumab. This TCR was sampled from a human donor with non-small cell lung cancer who had a partial response to radiotherapy plus ipilimumab.

The DNA for the CDR3 is TGTGCCAGCAGCTTGACAGCTAACGCGCCCTATGGCTACACCTTC. It specifies CASSLTANAPYGYTF. V is TRBV7-9 and J is TRBJ1-2; weak D call: TRBD1 (5 bases). V was shortened by 3 bases and J by 4 bases, with 15 bases between the two germline ends. Germline V lookup: CDR1 SEHNR, CDR2 FQNEAQ (reference sequence). The CDR3 is made up of 15 amino acids.